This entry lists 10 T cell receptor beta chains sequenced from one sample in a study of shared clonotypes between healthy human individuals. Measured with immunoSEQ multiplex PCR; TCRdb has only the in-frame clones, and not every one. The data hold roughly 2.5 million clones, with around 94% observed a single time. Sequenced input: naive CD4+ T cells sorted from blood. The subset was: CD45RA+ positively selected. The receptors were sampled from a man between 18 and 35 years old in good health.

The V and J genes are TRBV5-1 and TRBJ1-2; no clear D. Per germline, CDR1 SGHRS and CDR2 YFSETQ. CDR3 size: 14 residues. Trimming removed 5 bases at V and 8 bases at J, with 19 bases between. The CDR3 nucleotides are TGCGCCAGCAGGGACGAGACGCGTCTCGGGGGCTACACCTTC. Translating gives CASRDETRLGGYTF.

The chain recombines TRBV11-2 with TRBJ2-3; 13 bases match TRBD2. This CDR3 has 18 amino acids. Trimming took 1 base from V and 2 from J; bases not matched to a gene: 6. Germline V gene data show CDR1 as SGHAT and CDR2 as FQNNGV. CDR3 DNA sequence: TGTGCCAGCAGCTTAGGAGGACTAGCGGGAGCACCCACAGATACGCAGTATTTT. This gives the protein CASSLGGLAGAPTDTQYF.

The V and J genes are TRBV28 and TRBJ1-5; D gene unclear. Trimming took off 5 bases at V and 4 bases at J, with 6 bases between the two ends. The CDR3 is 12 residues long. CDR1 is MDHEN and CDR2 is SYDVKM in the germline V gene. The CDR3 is CASSKRNQPQHF. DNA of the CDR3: TGTGCCAGCAGTAAAAGAAATCAGCCCCAGCATTTT.

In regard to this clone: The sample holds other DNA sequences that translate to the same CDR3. The CDR3 spells CASSLRDGYEQYF. CDR3 DNA sequence: TGTGCCAGCAGCCTGAGGGACGGCTACGAGCAGTACTTC. The chain has TRBV7-2 and TRBJ2-7, with D possibly being TRBD1 or TRBD2 (5 bases each). CDR3 length: 13 amino acids. V was clipped by 5 bases and J by 3 bases, with 11 bases between them. Germline-derived CDR1 and CDR2 are SGHTA and FQGNSA. Using reference TRBV7-2 and TRBJ2-7 for the parts outside the CDR3, the full variable domain is GAGVSQSPSNKVTEKGKDVELRCDPISGHTALYWYRQSLGQGLEFLIYFQGNSAPDKSGLPSDRFSAERTGGSVSTLTIQRTQQEDSAVYLCASSLRDGYEQYFGPGTRLTVT.

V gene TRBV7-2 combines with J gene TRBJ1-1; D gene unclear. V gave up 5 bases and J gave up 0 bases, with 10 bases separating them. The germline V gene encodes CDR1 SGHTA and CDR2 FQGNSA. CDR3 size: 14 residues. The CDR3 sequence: CASSRPVMNTEAFF. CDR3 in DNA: TGTGCCAGCAGCAGACCAGTCATGAACACTGAAGCTTTCTTT.

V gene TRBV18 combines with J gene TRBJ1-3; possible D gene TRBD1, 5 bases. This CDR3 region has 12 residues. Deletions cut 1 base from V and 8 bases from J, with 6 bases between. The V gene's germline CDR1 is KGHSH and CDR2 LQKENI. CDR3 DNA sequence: TGTGCCAGCTCACCACGGGGCGACACCATATATTTT. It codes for CASSPRGDTIYF. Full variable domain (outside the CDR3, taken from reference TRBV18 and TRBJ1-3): NAGVMQNPRHLVRRRGQEARLRCSPMKGHSHVYWYRQLPEEGLKFMVYLQKENIIDESGMPKERFSAEFPKEGPSILRIQQVVRGDSAAYFCASSPRGDTIYFGEGSWLTVV.

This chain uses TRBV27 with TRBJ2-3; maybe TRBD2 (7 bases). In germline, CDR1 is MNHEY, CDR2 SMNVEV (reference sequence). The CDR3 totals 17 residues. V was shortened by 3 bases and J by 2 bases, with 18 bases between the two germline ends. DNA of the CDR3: TGTGCCAGCAGTTTCTATTTTGGGGGGGCCGACACAGATACGCAGTATTTT. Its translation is CASSFYFGGADTDTQYF.

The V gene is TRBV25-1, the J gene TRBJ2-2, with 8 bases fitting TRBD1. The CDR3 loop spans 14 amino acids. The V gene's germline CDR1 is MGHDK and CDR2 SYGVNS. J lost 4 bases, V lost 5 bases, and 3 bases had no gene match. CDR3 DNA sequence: TGTGCCAGCAGTACGCAGGGGGCCACCGGGGAGCTGTTTTTT. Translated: CASSTQGATGELFF.

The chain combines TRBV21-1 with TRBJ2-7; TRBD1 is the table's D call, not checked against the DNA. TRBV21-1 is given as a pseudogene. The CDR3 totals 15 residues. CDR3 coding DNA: TGTGCCAGCAGCAAATATCAGGGTGGCTCCTACGAGCAGTACTTC. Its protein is CASSKYQGGSYEQYF.

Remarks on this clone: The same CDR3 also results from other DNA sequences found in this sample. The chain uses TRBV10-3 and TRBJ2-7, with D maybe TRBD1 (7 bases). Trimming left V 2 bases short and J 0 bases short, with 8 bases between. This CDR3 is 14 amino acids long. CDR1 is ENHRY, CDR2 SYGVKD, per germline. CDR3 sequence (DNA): TGTGCCATCAGTGAGCAGGGGGGCTCCTACGAGCAGTACTTC. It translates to CAISEQGGSYEQYF.